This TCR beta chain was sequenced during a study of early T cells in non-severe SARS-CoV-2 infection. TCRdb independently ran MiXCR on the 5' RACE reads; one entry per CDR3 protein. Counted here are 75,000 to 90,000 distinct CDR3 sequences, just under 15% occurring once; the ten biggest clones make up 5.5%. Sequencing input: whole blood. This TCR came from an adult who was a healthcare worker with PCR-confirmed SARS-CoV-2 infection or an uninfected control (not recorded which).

CDR3 DNA sequence: TGTGCCAGCAGCTCCCAGGGGCCCTCCTACGAGCAGTACTTC. Amino acid sequence: CASSSQGPSYEQYF. J is TRBJ2-7 and V is TRBV7-9, with D tentatively TRBD1 (6 bases). CDR1 SEHNR and CDR2 FQNEAQ come from the germline V gene (reference sequence). V was pared by 4 bases and J by 0 bases, with 10 bases between. The length of the CDR3 is 14 residues.